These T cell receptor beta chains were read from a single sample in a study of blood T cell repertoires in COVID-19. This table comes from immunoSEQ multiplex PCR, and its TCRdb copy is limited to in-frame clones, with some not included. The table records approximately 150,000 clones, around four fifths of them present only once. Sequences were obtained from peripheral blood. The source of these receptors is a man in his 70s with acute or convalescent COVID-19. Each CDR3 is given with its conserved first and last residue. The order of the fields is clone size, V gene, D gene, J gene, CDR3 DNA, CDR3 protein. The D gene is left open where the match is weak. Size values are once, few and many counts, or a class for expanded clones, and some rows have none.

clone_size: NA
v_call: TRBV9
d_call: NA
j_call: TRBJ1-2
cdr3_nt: TGTGCCAGCAGCGCCTTCAGTTATGGCTACACCTTC
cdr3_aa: CASSAFSYGYTF

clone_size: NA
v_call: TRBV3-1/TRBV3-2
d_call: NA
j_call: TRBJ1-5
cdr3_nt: TGTGCCAGCAGCCAAGATGTCCGCGGAAATCAGCCCCAGCATTTT
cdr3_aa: CASSQDVRGNQPQHF

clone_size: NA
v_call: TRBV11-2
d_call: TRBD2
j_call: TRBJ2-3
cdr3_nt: TGTGCCAGCAGCCCGGCACTAGCGGGAAAAGATACGCAGTATTTT
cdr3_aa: CASSPALAGKDTQYF

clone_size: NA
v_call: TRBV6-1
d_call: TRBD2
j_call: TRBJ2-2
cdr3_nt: TGTGCCAGCAGTGATGGCGGGGGAACGTACACCGGGGAGCTGTTTTTT
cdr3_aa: CASSDGGGTYTGELFF

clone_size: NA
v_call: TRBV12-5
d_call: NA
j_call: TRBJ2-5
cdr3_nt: TGTGCTAGTGGTCCAGGGACAATTAAAGAGACCCAGTACTTC
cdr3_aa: CASGPGTIKETQYF

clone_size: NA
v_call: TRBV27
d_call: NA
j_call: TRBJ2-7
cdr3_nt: TGTGCCAGCAGTTTAACAGGGCTGCTCTACGAGCAGTACTTC
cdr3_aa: CASSLTGLLYEQYF

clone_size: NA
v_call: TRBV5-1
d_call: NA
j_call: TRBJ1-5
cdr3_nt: TGCGCCAGCAGCTTGAACGGGTTCGGGAATCAGCCCCAGCATTTT
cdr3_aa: CASSLNGFGNQPQHF

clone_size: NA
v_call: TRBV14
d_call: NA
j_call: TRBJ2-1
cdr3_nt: TGTGCCAGCAGCCAAGTAGAGAGCTCCTACAATGAGCAGTTCTTC
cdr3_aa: CASSQVESSYNEQFF

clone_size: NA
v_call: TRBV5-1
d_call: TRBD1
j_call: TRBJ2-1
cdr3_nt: TGCGCCAGCGGTCCCGGGACAGGGAAATGGAATGAGCAGTTCTTC
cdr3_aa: CASGPGTGKWNEQFF

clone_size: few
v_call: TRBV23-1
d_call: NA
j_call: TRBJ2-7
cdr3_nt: TGCGCCAGCGTTCGAGGGCAGACCTACGAGCAGTACTTC
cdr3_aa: CASVRGQTYEQYF

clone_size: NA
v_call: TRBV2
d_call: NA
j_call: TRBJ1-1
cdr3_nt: TGTGCCAGCGGCAGGGTGAACACTGAAGCTTTCTTT
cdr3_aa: CASGRVNTEAFF

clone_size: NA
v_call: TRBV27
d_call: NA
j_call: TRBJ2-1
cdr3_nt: TGTGCCAGCAGTTTCGGGAGGGGGCTCGATGAGCAGTTCTTC
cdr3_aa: CASSFGRGLDEQFF

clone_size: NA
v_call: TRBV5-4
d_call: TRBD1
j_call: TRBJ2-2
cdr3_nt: TGTGCCAGCAGCTTGGCCGGCAGGGGGCCCGCCGGGGAGCTGTTTTTT
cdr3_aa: CASSLAGRGPAGELFF

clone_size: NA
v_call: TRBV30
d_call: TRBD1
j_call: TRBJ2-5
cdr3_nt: TGTGCCTGGAGTGTGACAGGGCCCTGGGAGACCCAGTACTTC
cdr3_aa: CAWSVTGPWETQYF

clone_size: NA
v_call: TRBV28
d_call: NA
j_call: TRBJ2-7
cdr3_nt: TGTGCCAGCAGTATGTTGACAGGTGGTATGGACGAGCAGTACTTC
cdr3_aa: CASSMLTGGMDEQYF

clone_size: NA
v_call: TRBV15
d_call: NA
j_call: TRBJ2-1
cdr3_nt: TGTGCCACAACCGGGCTACGGGGGACCCACAATGAGCAGTTCTTC
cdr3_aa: CATTGLRGTHNEQFF

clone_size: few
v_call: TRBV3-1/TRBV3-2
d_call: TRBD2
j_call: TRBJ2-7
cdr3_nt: TGTGCCAGCAGCCAAGGCAGCGGGAGCTCCTACGAGCAGTACTTC
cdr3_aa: CASSQGSGSSYEQYF

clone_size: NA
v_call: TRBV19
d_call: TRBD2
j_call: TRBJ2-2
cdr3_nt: TGTGCCAGTAGCCCTAGCGGGAGGGCCGGGGAGCTGTTTTTT
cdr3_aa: CASSPSGRAGELFF

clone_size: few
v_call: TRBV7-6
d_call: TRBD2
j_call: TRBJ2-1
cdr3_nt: TGTGCCAGCAGCCAAGGACGGCGGGGGGGCGGATATGAGCAGTTCTTC
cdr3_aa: CASSQGRRGGGYEQFF

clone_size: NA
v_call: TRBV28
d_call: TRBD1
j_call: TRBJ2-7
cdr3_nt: TGTGCCAGCAGCCAGACAGGGTCCTACGAGCAGTACTTC
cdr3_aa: CASSQTGSYEQYF

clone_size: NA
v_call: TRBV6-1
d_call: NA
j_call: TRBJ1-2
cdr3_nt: TGTGCCAGCAGTGAAGCCTCCCCGATCGGGTATGGCTACACCTTC
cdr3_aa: CASSEASPIGYGYTF

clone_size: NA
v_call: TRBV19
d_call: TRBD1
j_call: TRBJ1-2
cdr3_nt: TGTGCCAGTAGTTCCGACAGGGATGGTAACTATGGCTACACCTTC
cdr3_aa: CASSSDRDGNYGYTF

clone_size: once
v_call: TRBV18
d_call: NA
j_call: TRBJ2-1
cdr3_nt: TGTGCCAGCTCGTCATCAAGCGGGCAGCACGGCAATGAGCAGTTCTTC
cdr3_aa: CASSSSSGQHGNEQFF

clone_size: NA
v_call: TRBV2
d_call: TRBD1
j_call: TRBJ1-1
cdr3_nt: TGTGCCAGCAGTAGACAGGGGTATGGGAACACTGAAGCTTTCTTT
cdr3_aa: CASSRQGYGNTEAFF

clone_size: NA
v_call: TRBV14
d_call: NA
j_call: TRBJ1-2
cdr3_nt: TGTGCCAGCAGCCCCATCCATCGGGCGGGCGGCTATGGCTACACCTTC
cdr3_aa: CASSPIHRAGGYGYTF

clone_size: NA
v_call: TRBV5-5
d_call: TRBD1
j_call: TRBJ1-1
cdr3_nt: TGTGCCAGCAGCAACACAGGGGGCGCTGAAGCTTTCTTT
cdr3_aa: CASSNTGGAEAFF

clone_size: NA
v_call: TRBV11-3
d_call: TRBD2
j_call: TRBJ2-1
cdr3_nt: TGTGCCAGCAGCAAACGGACTAGCGGGAGTGGTCAGTTCTTC
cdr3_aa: CASSKRTSGSGQFF

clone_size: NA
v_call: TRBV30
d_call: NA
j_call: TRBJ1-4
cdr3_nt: TGTGCCGTCCGGGGGGCAGGGGAGTGGGAAAAACTGTTTTTT
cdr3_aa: CAVRGAGEWEKLFF

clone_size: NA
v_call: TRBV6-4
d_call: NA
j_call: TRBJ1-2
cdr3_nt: TGTGCCAGCAGACCCGGAGTGACCTATGGCTACACCTTC
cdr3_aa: CASRPGVTYGYTF

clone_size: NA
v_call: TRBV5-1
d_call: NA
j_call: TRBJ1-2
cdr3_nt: TGCGCCAGCAGCAGAGACAGCCTCAACTATGGCTACACCTTC
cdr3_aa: CASSRDSLNYGYTF

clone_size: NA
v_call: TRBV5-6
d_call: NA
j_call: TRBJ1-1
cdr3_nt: TGTGCCAGCAGCGGCTACAGGGAAGCTTTCTTT
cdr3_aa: CASSGYREAFF

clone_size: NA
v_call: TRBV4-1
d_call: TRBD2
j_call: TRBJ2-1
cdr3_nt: TGCGCCAGCAGGAACGTAGAACTAGCGGGGGTTAGCTCCTACAATGAGCAGTTCTTC
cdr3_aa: CASRNVELAGVSSYNEQFF

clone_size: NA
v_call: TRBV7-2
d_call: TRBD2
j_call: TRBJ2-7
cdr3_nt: TGTGCCAGCAGCTTAGGGGGGCTAGCGGGTGGGTACGAGCAGTACTTC
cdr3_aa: CASSLGGLAGGYEQYF

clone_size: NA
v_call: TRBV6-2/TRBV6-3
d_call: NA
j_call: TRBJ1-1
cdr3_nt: TGTGCCAGCAGCCGGCGCAGGGACACTGAAGCTTTCTTT
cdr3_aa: CASSRRRDTEAFF

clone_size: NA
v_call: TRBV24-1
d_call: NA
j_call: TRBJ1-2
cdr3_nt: TGTGCCACCAGTGTGTCTGGGGGAGGCGGCTACACCTTC
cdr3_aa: CATSVSGGGGYTF

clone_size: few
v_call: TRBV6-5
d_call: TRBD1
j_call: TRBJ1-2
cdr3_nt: TGTGCCAGCACCTTAGACAGGGACGGAGGCTACACCTTC
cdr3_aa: CASTLDRDGGYTF

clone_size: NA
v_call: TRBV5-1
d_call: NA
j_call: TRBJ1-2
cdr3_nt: TGCGCCAGCAGCTTGGCTTCAGGGGCCTTGGGAGTCTATGGCTACACCTTC
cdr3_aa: CASSLASGALGVYGYTF

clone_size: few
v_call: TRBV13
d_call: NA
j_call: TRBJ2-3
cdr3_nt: TGTGCCAGCAGCCCACGTCCCCCAGCGGGAGATACGCAGTATTTT
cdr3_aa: CASSPRPPAGDTQYF

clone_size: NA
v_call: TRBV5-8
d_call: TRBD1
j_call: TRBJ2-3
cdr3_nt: TGTGCCAGCAGCCTGACCTTGGGGACAGGGCCAAATCGGCCAGATACGCAGTATTTT
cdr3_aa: CASSLTLGTGPNRPDTQYF

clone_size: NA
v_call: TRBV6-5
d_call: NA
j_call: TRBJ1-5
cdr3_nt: TGTGCCACCGACGACAGCCGAAATCAGCCCCAGCATTTT
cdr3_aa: CATDDSRNQPQHF

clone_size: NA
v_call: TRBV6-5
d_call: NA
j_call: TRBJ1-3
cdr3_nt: TGTGCCAGCAGTCGAAGCCGGACAGGAAACACCATATATTTT
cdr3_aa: CASSRSRTGNTIYF

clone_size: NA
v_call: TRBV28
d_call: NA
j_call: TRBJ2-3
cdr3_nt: TGTGCCAGCAGTTTTGTAGGGGGAGGGCTTAGCACAGATACGCAGTATTTT
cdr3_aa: CASSFVGGGLSTDTQYF

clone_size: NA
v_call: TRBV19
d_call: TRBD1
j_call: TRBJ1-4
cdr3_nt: TGTGCCAGTAGTATCCCAGGGGGACGGAATGAAAAACTGTTTTTT
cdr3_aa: CASSIPGGRNEKLFF

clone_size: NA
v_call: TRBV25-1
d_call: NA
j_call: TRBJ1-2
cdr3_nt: TGTGCCAGCAGTGAATCTTCCGGACATGTCTATGGCTACACCTTC
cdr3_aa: CASSESSGHVYGYTF

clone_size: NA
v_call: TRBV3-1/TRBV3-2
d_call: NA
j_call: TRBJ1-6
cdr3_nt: TGTGCCAGCAGCCAACGGGGTGGGGATTCACCCCTCCACTTT
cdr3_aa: CASSQRGGDSPLHF

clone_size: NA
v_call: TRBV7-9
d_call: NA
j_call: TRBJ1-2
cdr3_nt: TGTGCCAGCAGCTTAGCGCAGAACTATGGCTACACCTTC
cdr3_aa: CASSLAQNYGYTF

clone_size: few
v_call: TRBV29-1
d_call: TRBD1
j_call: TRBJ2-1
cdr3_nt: TGCAGCGTTGCTGGGACAGGGGCCAATGAGCAGTTCTTC
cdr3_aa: CSVAGTGANEQFF

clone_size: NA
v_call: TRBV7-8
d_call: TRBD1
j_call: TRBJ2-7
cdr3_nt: TGTGCCAGCAGCTTAGGAGGGGGCGTGGAACAGTACTTC
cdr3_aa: CASSLGGGVEQYF

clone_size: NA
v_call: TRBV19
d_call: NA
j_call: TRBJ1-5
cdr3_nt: TGTGCCAGTAACCTTCGGGGCAATCAGCCCCAGCATTTT
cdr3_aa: CASNLRGNQPQHF

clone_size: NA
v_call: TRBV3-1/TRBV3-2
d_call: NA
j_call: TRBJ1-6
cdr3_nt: TGTGCCAGCAGCCAAGAAACGGGTTCACCCCTCCACTTT
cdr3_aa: CASSQETGSPLHF

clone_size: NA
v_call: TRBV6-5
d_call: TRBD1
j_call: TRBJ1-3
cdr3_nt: TGTGCCAGCAGTTCACAGGGGATCTCTGGAAACACCATATATTTT
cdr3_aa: CASSSQGISGNTIYF